Below are 26 T cell receptor beta chains sequenced from a single sample in a study of blood T cell repertoires in COVID-19. Assay: immunoSEQ multiplex PCR; the TCRdb copy retains only in-frame clones and omits some. Among under 120,000 clones, more than 75% were seen once, and the ten largest hold 2.1%. The material sequenced was peripheral blood. All receptors derive from a human donor in a cohort sampled during active COVID-19.

This clone has only one observation. The chain carries TRBV28 and TRBJ2-3; 11 bases agree with TRBD2. This CDR3 region has 19 residues. Trimming took 4 bases from V and 4 from J; bases not matched to a gene: 16. CDR1 MDHEN and CDR2 SYDVKM come from the germline V gene. The CDR3 reads CASSSPISTSGIRADTQYF. CDR3 nucleotide sequence: TGTGCCAGCAGTTCTCCCATCTCGACTAGCGGGATTAGAGCAGATACGCAGTATTTT.

The chain carries TRBV4-2 and TRBJ1-4; a possible D gene is TRBD1 (6 bases). This CDR3 spans 19 amino acids. The germline V gene encodes CDR1 LGHNA and CDR2 YNFKEQ. V dropped 3 bases and J dropped 4 bases, with 24 bases sitting between them. The CDR3 protein is CASSHQPRTAQKHNEKLFF. The CDR3 DNA is TGTGCCAGCAGCCATCAACCGAGGACAGCTCAGAAGCATAATGAAAAACTGTTTTTT.

The chain recombines TRBV6-2 or TRBV6-3 with TRBJ2-7; 13 nucleotides match TRBD2. The CDR3 totals 17 residues. The germline gives CDR1 MNHEY, CDR2 SVGEGT. J was trimmed by 7 bases and V by 2 bases; bases with no gene match: 11. In DNA form, the CDR3 reads TGTGCCAGCAGTTACGGACTAGCGGGGGCCGCTTTAGGGGAGCAGTACTTC. The encoded protein is CASSYGLAGAALGEQYF.

The chain recombines TRBV12-3 or TRBV12-4 with TRBJ1-1; unclear D gene. V was pared by 2 bases and J by 5 bases, with 9 bases between. This CDR3 contains 13 residues. Here the CDR3 reads CASSLREETEAFF. DNA for the CDR3: TGTGCCAGCAGTTTAAGGGAGGAGACTGAAGCTTTCTTT.

The chain joins TRBV18 to TRBJ1-3; 8 bases are a match to TRBD1. There are 15 residues in the CDR3. Per germline, CDR1 KGHSH and CDR2 LQKENI. The junction had 3 bases not matched to a gene; V was cut back by 5 bases and J by 0 bases. The chain's CDR3 is CASSAGGGSGNTIYF. The CDR3 bases are TGTGCCAGCTCAGCAGGGGGCGGCTCTGGAAACACCATATATTTT.

The chain has TRBV3-1 (or the pseudogene TRBV3-2) and TRBJ2-3, with 12 bases aligning to TRBD2. Germline loops: CDR1 LGHDT, CDR2 YNNKEL (reference sequence). The V segment lost 0 bases and the J segment 2 bases; nucleotides outside the gene matches: 3. The CDR3 runs to 17 residues. The CDR3: CASSQDLAGGPTDTQYF. In nucleotides, the CDR3 is TGTGCCAGCAGCCAAGATCTAGCGGGGGGGCCCACAGATACGCAGTATTTT.

V usage is TRBV10-3 and J usage is TRBJ1-3, with no clear D. Germline V gives CDR1 ENHRY, CDR2 SYGVKD. Trimming stripped 4 bases from V and 2 bases from J, with 6 bases between. The CDR3 is made up of 13 amino acids. The CDR3 nucleotides are TGTGCCATCAGTGTCGGGGCTGGAAACACCATATATTTT. It specifies CAISVGAGNTIYF.

The gene calls are TRBV28 and TRBJ1-2; no firm D call. CDR3 length: 14 residues. Germline CDR1 and CDR2: MDHEN and SYDVKM. V lost 2 bases and J lost 8, with 15 bases in between. This chain's CDR3 is CASSLGSKIGGYTF. The CDR3 DNA reads TGTGCCAGCAGTTTAGGGTCTAAGATCGGGGGCTACACCTTC.

V is TRBV4-2 and J is TRBJ1-1; TRBD1 aligns across 10 bases. CDR1 is LGHNA and CDR2 is YNFKEQ in the germline V gene. The CDR3 contains 15 residues. The trim removed 4 bases at V and 3 bases at J, leaving 5 bases unmatched. Here the CDR3 reads CASSPGGTGDTEAFF. The CDR3 nucleotides are TGTGCCAGCAGCCCAGGGGGGACAGGGGACACTGAAGCTTTCTTT.

The rearrangement links TRBV4-2 to TRBJ1-5; the match to TRBD1 covers 7 bases. The junction had 14 bases not matched to a gene; V was cut back by 4 bases and J by 5 bases. CDR3 length: 17 residues. Germline-derived CDR1 and CDR2 are LGHNA and YNFKEQ. CDR3 nucleotides: TGTGCCAGCAGCCCTCAGACTCGACAGGGTGGCGATCAGCCCCAGCATTTT. Amino acid sequence: CASSPQTRQGGDQPQHF.

V and J are TRBV28 and TRBJ2-1, with D possibly TRBD2 on 7 matching bases. CDR1 is MDHEN, CDR2 SYDVKM, per germline. Trimming left V 5 bases short and J 2 bases short, with 10 bases between. CDR3 length: 14 residues. DNA of the CDR3: TGTGCCAGCAGTCGCGGGGGCCCCTACAATGAGCAGTTCTTC. It specifies CASSRGGPYNEQFF. Filled out from reference TRBV28 and TRBJ2-1, the complete variable domain reads DVKVTQSSRYLVKRTGEKVFLECVQDMDHENMFWYRQDPGLGLRLIYFSYDVKMKEKGDIPEGYSVSREKKERFSLILESASTNQTSMYLCASSRGGPYNEQFFGPGTRLTVL.

The chain combines TRBV10-2 with TRBJ2-1, with TRBD2 matching over 11 bases. CDR1 WSHSY and CDR2 SAAADI come from the germline V gene. The CDR3 is 17 residues long. V was pared by 3 bases and J by 7 bases, with 11 bases of the junction left unmatched. The CDR3 loop reads CASSESVVAGGGNEQFF. The CDR3 DNA reads as TGCGCCAGCAGTGAATCGGTCGTAGCGGGAGGGGGGAATGAGCAGTTCTTC.

The chain links TRBV7-3 to TRBJ2-1; D unresolved. Germline CDR1 and CDR2: SGHTA and FQGTGA. Between the trimmed V and J ends, which lost 6 bases and 6 bases, there was a span of 21 bases. The CDR3 totals 16 residues. The CDR3 sequence is CASRRAVLTDGNEQFF. The CDR3 region has the DNA TGTGCCAGCAGGAGAGCAGTCCTCACAGATGGCAATGAGCAGTTCTTC.

The CDR3 region has the DNA TGCAGCGTCTCAGAACACGACGAGCAGTACTTC. Encoded protein: CSVSEHDEQYF. The chain joins TRBV29-1 to TRBJ2-7; D ambiguous. The V gene's germline CDR1 is SQVTM and CDR2 ANQGSEA. Trimming shortened V by 6 bases and J by 5 bases, and 11 bases separated the two germline ends. The CDR3 is 11 residues long.

This clone was seen a handful of times. This chain connects TRBV5-1 to TRBJ1-6; D is unresolved. V lost 0 bases and J 5 bases, leaving 12 bases between the germline ends. CDR1 and CDR2 (germline): SGHRS, YFSETQ. The CDR3 runs 16 residues. The CDR3 bases are TGCGCCAGCAGCTTGGCCACAGACGCCAATAATTCACCCCTCCACTTT. This translates into CASSLATDANNSPLHF.

The J gene is TRBJ1-2, the V gene TRBV29-1; 9 positions agree with TRBD1. Germline lookup yields CDR1 SQVTM and CDR2 ANQGSEA. The CDR3 length is 12 residues. Trimming at V came to 6 bases and at J to 8 bases, leaving 7 bases not matched to a gene. The DNA for the CDR3 is TGCAGCGTACCCACAGGGGGCTGGGGCTACACCTTC. The encoded protein is CSVPTGGWGYTF.

The chain couples TRBV27 to TRBJ2-2; TRBD1 aligns across 7 bases. V was pared by 6 bases and J by 1 base, with 5 bases of the junction left unmatched. This CDR3 has 15 residues. CDR1 and CDR2 from the germline V gene are MNHEY and SMNVEV (reference sequence). This CDR3 is CASSQGTVNTGELFF. The CDR3 region has the DNA TGTGCCAGCAGCCAAGGGACAGTGAACACCGGGGAGCTGTTTTTT.

In DNA form, the CDR3 reads TGTGCCAGCAGTCCCCAGGGATCCTACGAGCAGTACTTC. It specifies CASSPQGSYEQYF. The V call is TRBV5-6, the J call TRBJ2-7; D might be TRBD1 (5 bases). Trimming removed 5 bases at V and 1 base at J, with 10 bases between. The CDR3 consists of 13 residues. The germline V gene encodes CDR1 SGHDT and CDR2 YYEEEE.

The chain carries TRBV28 and TRBJ1-2; 7 bases line up with TRBD1. This CDR3 has 13 amino acids. V lost 6 bases to trimming and J lost 9 bases; unmatched junction nucleotides: 10. Per the germline V gene, CDR1 is MDHEN and CDR2 is SYDVKM. CDR3: CASRGRGRLSYTF. In nucleotides, the CDR3 is TGTGCCAGCAGGGGCAGGGGGAGGCTAAGCTACACCTTC.

The chain combines TRBV7-9 with TRBJ2-1; D is possibly TRBD2 (6 bases). Germline V lookup: CDR1 SEHNR, CDR2 FQNEAQ (reference sequence). V lost 5 bases and J 6 bases, leaving 20 bases between the germline ends. The CDR3 totals 16 residues. CDR3 loop: CASSRVLGGASNEQFF. CDR3 bases: TGTGCCAGCAGCAGGGTCCTAGGAGGGGCGAGCAATGAGCAGTTCTTC.

The chain combines TRBV25-1 with TRBJ1-1; tentative D call: TRBD1 (5 bases). This CDR3 is built from 14 residues. V dropped 4 bases and J dropped 3 bases, with 12 bases sitting between them. Germline CDR1 is MGHDK and CDR2 is SYGVNS. DNA of the CDR3: TGTGCCAGCAGTGTATACGGGACTCACACTGAAGCTTTCTTT. Translating it yields CASSVYGTHTEAFF.

J is TRBJ1-4 and V is TRBV29-1; weak D call: TRBD1 (6 bases). This CDR3 is 13 amino acids long. CDR1 and CDR2 (germline): SQVTM, ANQGSEA. Trimming removed 3 bases from V and 8 bases from J, with 13 bases in between. This chain's CDR3 is CSVDSGTTEKLFF. CDR3 nucleotides: TGCAGCGTTGATTCCGGGACAACGGAAAAACTGTTTTTT.

The rearrangement joins TRBV7-2 to TRBJ2-5; weak D call: TRBD2 (7 bases). The CDR3 length is 16 residues. Per germline, CDR1 SGHTA and CDR2 FQGNSA. Trimming stripped 5 bases from V and 5 bases from J, with 21 bases between. The CDR3 sequence: CASSPSGGLQGETQYF. The CDR3 DNA sequence: TGTGCCAGCAGCCCATCGGGGGGCCTACAAGGGGAGACCCAGTACTTC. The complete variable domain, with remaining parts taken from reference TRBV7-2 and TRBJ2-5, reads GAGVSQSPSNKVTEKGKDVELRCDPISGHTALYWYRQSLGQGLEFLIYFQGNSAPDKSGLPSDRFSAERTGGSVSTLTIQRTQQEDSAVYLCASSPSGGLQGETQYFGPGTRLLVL.

This rearrangement joins TRBV4-1 to TRBJ2-5; tentatively, D is TRBD1 (5 bases). The CDR3 has 15 amino acids. Germline-derived CDR1 and CDR2 are MGHRA and YSYEKL. The V end was cut by 0 bases, the J end by 7 bases, with 15 bases between. CDR3 protein: CASSQDPDRLGTQYF. The CDR3 DNA sequence: TGCGCCAGCAGCCAAGATCCAGACAGACTTGGGACCCAGTACTTC.

This clone was seen a few times. This chain connects TRBV7-8 to TRBJ1-1; no clear D. Trimming took 1 base from V and 1 from J, leaving 7 bases between them. CDR3 length: 14 amino acids. From germline, CDR1 is SGHVS and CDR2 FQNEAQ. The CDR3 protein is CASSLVAGNTEAFF. The CDR3 bases are TGTGCCAGCAGCTTAGTGGCAGGGAACACTGAAGCTTTCTTT.

Remarks on this clone: The junction does not match germline at one end; this may be a read error. The J gene is TRBJ2-7, the V gene TRBV6-5, with 7 bases identical to TRBD1. Germline assignment: CDR1 MNHEY and CDR2 SVGAGI. The CDR3 length is 13 residues. The CDR3 coding sequence is TGTGCCAGCAGTCACAGGGGTGGGGTCGAGCAGCACTTC. This codes for CASSHRGGVEQHF.